This T cell receptor beta chain was identified in a study of technical replicates of blood from a few donors. The CDR3 runs 14 residues. Losses at the gene ends were 5 bases for V and 3 bases for J; bases not matched to a gene: 3. In germline, CDR1 is SGHRS, CDR2 YFSETQ. Clones were sequenced by immunoSEQ multiplex PCR, and TCRdb holds only the in-frame ones, with some missing. The sample has 80,000 to 90,000 clones, roughly 94% seen once. The sequenced sample was T cells isolated from PBMCs. V gene TRBV5-1 combines with J gene TRBJ2-2, with 8 bases that match TRBD1. This clonotype was sampled from a human donor in good health. This chain's CDR3 is CASRQTGDTGELFF. As DNA, the CDR3 is TGCGCCAGCAGACAGACAGGGGACACCGGGGAGCTGTTTTTT. The full variable domain, in which reference TRBV5-1 and TRBJ2-2 provide the parts outside the CDR3, is KAGVTQTPRYLIKTRGQQVTLSCSPISGHRSVSWYQQTPGQGLQFLFEYFSETQRNKGNFPGRFSGRQFSNSRSEMNVSTLELGDSALYLCASRQTGDTGELFFGEGSRLTVL.